This note documents a single T cell receptor (beta chain) sequence. What it binds is not known. The sample is drawn from a study of T-cell reconstitution after alpha-beta-depleted transplantation in children. The study's findings and limits: After transplant, at about two months, alpha-beta T cells were reportedly derived from several hundred expanded graft clones. After one year, T-cell counts and TCRbeta diversity mostly came from new T cells. Some patients' high day-60 TCRbeta diversity was traced to surviving recipient T cells and thymic progenitors.

During its preparation, the TCRbeta library received unique molecular identifiers. In TCRdb, the PCR reads were re-called with MiXCR into one record per CDR3 protein. The sample consists of almost 600,000 distinct CDR3 sequences, over 25% of them appearing once. The origin of this receptor is a boy in the first two years of life with Wiskott-Aldrich syndrome, due to receive a stem cell transplant. The material sequenced was PBMCs, taken before TCRalphabeta/CD19-depleted stem cell transplant.

The CDR3 DNA reads TGTGCCTGGAAGATCCAGGGGGGAGGTGAGCAGTTCTTC. Translating it yields CAWKIQGGGEQFF. This rearrangement joins TRBV30 to TRBJ2-1; possibly TRBD1 for D (7 bases). The V gene lost 4 bases and the J gene lost 9 bases, with 16 bases spanning the gap. This CDR3 is 13 amino acids long. CDR1 and CDR2 from the germline V gene are GTSNPN and SVGIG (reference sequence).